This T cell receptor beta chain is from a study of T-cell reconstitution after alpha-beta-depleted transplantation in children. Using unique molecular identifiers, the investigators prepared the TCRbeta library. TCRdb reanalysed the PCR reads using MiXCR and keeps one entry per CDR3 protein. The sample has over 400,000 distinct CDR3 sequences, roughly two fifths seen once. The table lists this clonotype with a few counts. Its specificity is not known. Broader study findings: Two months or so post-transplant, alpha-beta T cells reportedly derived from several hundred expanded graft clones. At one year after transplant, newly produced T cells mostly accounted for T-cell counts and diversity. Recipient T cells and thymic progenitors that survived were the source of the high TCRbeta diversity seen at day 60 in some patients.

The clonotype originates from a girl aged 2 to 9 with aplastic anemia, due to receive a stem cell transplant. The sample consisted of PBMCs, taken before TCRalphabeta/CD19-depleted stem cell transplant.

The CDR3 reads CASSSIGPLGELFF. The CDR3 DNA reads TGTGCCAGCAGCTCGATAGGACCCCTCGGGGAGCTGTTTTTT. The chain uses TRBV13 and TRBJ2-2, with D uncertain. This CDR3 has 14 amino acids. Trimming cost V 4 bases and J 7 bases, with 13 bases left between them. Germline CDR1 reads PRHDT; CDR2 reads FYEKMQ (reference sequence).